These T cell receptor beta chains were read from a single sample in a study of molecular identifiers for immune sequencing clone quantification. TCRdb re-derived calls from the PCR reads in MiXCR, one entry per CDR3 protein. The table shows 50,000 to 75,000 distinct CDR3 sequences, with about 19% occurring only once. Sequenced: naive CD8+ T cells from blood, with Jurkat cell RNA spiked in. Receptor source: a human donor in good health. Some libraries in this study had Jurkat cell RNA spiked in. The conserved cysteine and the conserved F or W are not part of the CDR3 here. The order of the fields is J gene, clone size, V gene, CDR3 protein. Expanded clones get a size class; other rows say once, few or many, or leave the size out.

J: TRBJ2-1; size: many; V: TRBV20-1; CDR3: SARDGDRYNEQF
J: TRBJ1-1; size: many; V: TRBV21-1; CDR3: ASSKAATMNTEAF
J: TRBJ2-7; size: many; V: TRBV5-1; CDR3: ASSLVGVSSYEQY
J: TRBJ2-2; size: few; V: TRBV11-2; CDR3: ASSPTQREGQTRELF
J: TRBJ1-1; size: many; V: TRBV7-6; CDR3: ASSLGTTNTEAF
J: TRBJ1-5; size: many; V: TRBV10-3; CDR3: AITDREGNQPQH
J: TRBJ1-1; size: few; V: TRBV12-3/TRBV12-4; CDR3: ASQGEAPEAS
J: TRBJ1-5; size: many; V: TRBV6-2/TRBV6-3; CDR3: ASSYSSNQPQH
J: TRBJ2-7; size: many; V: TRBV7-2; CDR3: ASSLVSSVDEQY
J: TRBJ2-2; size: .; V: TRBV27; CDR3: AGSLMTSGKGATGELF
J: TRBJ2-3; size: many; V: TRBV20-1; CDR3: SASGLAGRLDTQY
J: TRBJ2-3; size: few; V: TRBV6-2/TRBV6-3; CDR3: ASSYPTRDREMTDTQY
J: TRBJ1-5; size: many; V: TRBV21-1; CDR3: ASRQGNQPQH
J: TRBJ1-4; size: many; V: TRBV5-1; CDR3: ASSLSRAPNEKLF
J: TRBJ1-1; size: many; V: TRBV5-5; CDR3: ASSLWDKLNEAF
J: TRBJ2-2; size: .; V: TRBV12-3/TRBV12-4; CDR3: ASSLQGPGEPF